The T cell receptor (beta chain) described here comes from a study of blood T cells in healthy people across ages. Study-level results: Unsorted PBMC input precluded a conclusive naive versus antigen-experienced comparison.

Concerning this clonotype: Its antigen is undetermined.

Combining a sample-barcoded 5' primer with a J-beta primer mix, a second PCR ran for roughly 6 to 12 cycles. Each cDNA molecule carried a tag from a template-switch adaptor that contained 12 random nucleotides. Every individual sample yielded 2.5 million or more paired-end reads (each containing CDR3). TCRdb redid the calling of the 5' RACE reads with MiXCR, one entry per CDR3 protein. The sample has fewer than 900,000 distinct CDR3 sequences, 43% seen once. The V end was cut by 1 base, the J end by 5 bases, with 15 bases between. The CDR3 has 15 amino acids. CDR1 and CDR2 from the germline V gene are SGDLS and YYNGEE.

The receptor was isolated from a woman aged 60-70 years in good health. V is TRBV9 and J is TRBJ1-1; no clear D. Sequenced sample: blood. In DNA, the CDR3 is TGTGCCAGCAGCGTATATCCGGGCATTGGGACTGAAGCTTTCTTT. It codes for CASSVYPGIGTEAFF.